This T cell receptor beta chain was identified in a study of blood T cell repertoires in COVID-19. Overall study: COVID-19 samples from acute and convalescent phases originated in the United States, Italy and Spain. PBMCs, B-cell-depleted T cells, or T cells provided the cDNA or gDNA that made up the material.

As processed by the authors: By means of reference gene primer amplification, nucleated cell counts were estimated. TCRdb's copy holds only in-frame clones and misses some; the assay was immunoSEQ multiplex PCR. V, J and clone size are taken as reported in that table, and D and trimming were inferred from the DNA itself. The sample yields some 100,000 clones, 80% to 95% seen once. CDR1 MNHEY and CDR2 SMNVEV come from the germline V gene (reference sequence). The CDR3 contains 15 residues. Trimming cost V 3 bases and J 5 bases; bases outside gene matches: 5. The receptor comes from a man in his fifties or sixties with acute or convalescent COVID-19. The sample consisted of peripheral blood. The chain links TRBV27 to TRBJ2-3, with TRBD2 matching over 10 bases. CDR3 sequence (DNA): TGTGCCAGCAGTTTTCTAGCGGGAGTGGGAGATACGCAGTATTTT. The encoded protein is CASSFLAGVGDTQYF.